These T cell receptor beta chains were read from a single sample in a study of CD8 T cells in Susac syndrome. A single record per CDR3 protein comes from TCRdb applying MiXCR to the immunoSEQ multiplex PCR reads. The sample has some 170,000 distinct CDR3 sequences, around 93% seen once. Input material: CD4+ T cells from PBMCs. The receptors here all came from a human donor in good health. Each CDR3 is given with its conserved first and last residue. The D gene is left open where the match is weak. Not every row has a clone size; where given, it reads once, few, many or a size class.

clone_size	v_call	j_call	d_call	cdr3_aa	cdr3_nt
.	TRBV30	TRBJ1-6	.	CAWSVGSANSPLHF	TGTGCCTGGAGTGTTGGTTCAGCCAATTCACCCCTCCACTTT
.	TRBV5-1	TRBJ2-7	TRBD1	CASSLVGTGNEQYF	TGCGCCAGCAGCTTGGTCGGGACAGGGAACGAGCAGTACTTC
.	TRBV5-1	TRBJ1-3	.	CASSKGPQDGNTIYF	TGCGCCAGCTCTAAGGGGCCCCAGGATGGAAACACCATATATTTT
.	TRBV11-1	TRBJ1-1	.	CASSLISALNTEAFF	TGTGCCAGCAGCTTGATTTCCGCTCTGAACACTGAAGCTTTCTTT
.	TRBV12-3/TRBV12-4	TRBJ1-5	.	CASTLRRGNQPQHF	TGTGCCAGCACCCTGCGGAGGGGCAATCAGCCCCAGCATTTT
.	TRBV7-8	TRBJ2-1	.	CASSLVYRGASYNEQFF	TGTGCCAGCAGCTTAGTGTACCGGGGGGCCTCCTACAATGAGCAGTTCTTC
.	TRBV29-1	TRBJ2-6	.	CSVLAASGANVLTF	TGCAGCGTCCTCGCGGCCTCTGGGGCCAACGTCCTGACTTTC
.	TRBV12-3/TRBV12-4	TRBJ2-7	TRBD1	CASSPDRVRNEQYF	TGTGCCAGCAGCCCGGACAGGGTGCGGAACGAGCAGTACTTC
.	TRBV2	TRBJ2-1	.	CASSPSAEQFF	TGTGCCAGCAGCCCTTCGGCCGAGCAGTTCTTC
.	TRBV5-4	TRBJ2-5	.	CASSSAVGETQYF	TGTGCCAGCAGCTCGGCTGTCGGGGAGACCCAGTACTTC
.	TRBV27	TRBJ1-3	.	CASSGGFAGNTIYF	TGTGCCAGCAGTGGTGGTTTTGCTGGAAACACCATATATTTT
once	TRBV27	TRBJ1-4	.	CASRTQGPEKLFF	TGTGCCAGCAGAACACAGGGCCCAGAAAAACTGTTTTTT
.	TRBV18	TRBJ2-7	TRBD2	CASSSVAGGYEQYF	TGTGCCAGCTCAAGTGTAGCGGGGGGTTACGAGCAGTACTTC
.	TRBV7-2	TRBJ1-1	.	CASSEGPYTEAFF	TGTGCCAGCAGCGAGGGACCCTACACTGAAGCTTTCTTT
.	TRBV29-1	TRBJ1-4	.	CSVGKGPNEKLFF	TGCAGCGTTGGAAAGGGCCCTAATGAAAAACTGTTTTTT
.	TRBV6-2/TRBV6-3	TRBJ2-5	.	CASRWEAQQETQYF	TGTGCCAGCAGGTGGGAGGCCCAGCAAGAGACCCAGTACTTC
.	TRBV3-1	TRBJ2-2	.	CASSQQGGTGELFF	TGTGCCAGCAGCCAACAGGGGGGCACCGGGGAGCTGTTTTTT
.	TRBV3-1	TRBJ1-2	.	CASSQDWSYTF	TGTGCCAGCAGCCAAGATTGGAGCTACACCTTC
few	TRBV2	TRBJ1-2	TRBD1	CASRDRDYGYTF	TGTGCCAGCCGTGACAGGGACTATGGCTACACCTTC
.	TRBV6-5	TRBJ2-5	.	CASSFWTAQETQYF	TGTGCCAGCAGTTTCTGGACTGCCCAAGAGACCCAGTACTTC
once	TRBV5-1	TRBJ2-7	TRBD2	CASSMGLAGVNEQYF	TGCGCCAGCAGCATGGGACTAGCGGGGGTTAACGAGCAGTACTTC
.	TRBV11-2	TRBJ2-5	.	CASSSSGLGQETQYF	TGTGCCAGCAGCTCCTCCGGACTCGGGCAAGAGACCCAGTACTTC
.	TRBV9	TRBJ1-6	.	CASSVSQGSSPLHF	TGTGCCAGCAGCGTATCCCAGGGTAGTTCACCCCTCCACTTT
.	TRBV12-3/TRBV12-4	TRBJ1-1	.	CASSFRNTEAFF	TGTGCCAGCAGTTTCAGGAACACTGAAGCTTTCTTT
.	TRBV25-1	TRBJ1-6	.	CASTRLGPLHF	TGTGCCAGCACCAGGTTGGGACCCCTCCACTTT
once	TRBV5-6	TRBJ1-2	TRBD1	CASTGQGRLYGYTF	TGTGCCAGCACCGGACAGGGCCGACTCTATGGCTACACCTTC
.	TRBV2	TRBJ1-5	TRBD1	CASGGTGAAQPQHF	TGTGCCAGCGGCGGGACAGGGGCTGCTCAGCCCCAGCATTTT
.	TRBV6-5	TRBJ2-3	.	CASSYASSTDTQYF	TGTGCCAGCAGTTACGCCAGTAGCACAGATACGCAGTATTTT
.	TRBV9	TRBJ2-1	TRBD1	CASSVGQGEYNEQFF	TGTGCCAGCAGCGTAGGCCAGGGGGAATACAATGAGCAGTTCTTC
.	TRBV15	TRBJ2-1	.	CATSREIRDNEQFF	TGTGCCACCAGCAGAGAAATACGCGACAATGAGCAGTTCTTC
.	TRBV5-1	TRBJ1-5	.	CASSPDQGSNQPQHF	TGCGCCAGCAGCCCCGACCAGGGATCAAATCAGCCCCAGCATTTT
.	TRBV19	TRBJ1-2	.	CASSLGGYTF	TGTGCCAGTAGCCTGGGGGGCTACACCTTC
.	TRBV13	TRBJ2-3	TRBD2	CASSSPGLAGVGTDTQYF	TGTGCCAGCAGCTCCCCCGGACTAGCGGGGGTTGGCACAGATACGCAGTATTTT
.	TRBV27	TRBJ1-2	.	CASSPQGSDYGYTF	TGTGCCAGCAGTCCCCAGGGATCCGACTATGGCTACACCTTC
.	TRBV5-4	TRBJ2-5	TRBD2	CASSFTGGRETQYF	TGTGCCAGCAGCTTCACGGGGGGGAGGGAGACCCAGTACTTC
.	TRBV6-5	TRBJ1-2	.	CASSNQGMGYTF	TGTGCCAGCAGTAACCAGGGGATGGGCTACACCTTC
few	TRBV5-4	TRBJ2-5	.	CASSLATGRETQYF	TGTGCCAGCAGCTTGGCGACAGGGAGGGAGACCCAGTACTTC
.	TRBV4-1	TRBJ1-6	.	CASSQGGAGEGSPLHF	TGCGCCAGCAGCCAAGGGGGGGCAGGGGAGGGTTCACCCCTCCACTTT
.	TRBV5-4	TRBJ1-2	.	CASSLGSEANYGYTF	TGTGCCAGCAGCTTGGGCTCAGAAGCTAACTATGGCTACACCTTC
.	TRBV20-1	TRBJ2-5	.	CSADPPGETQYF	TGCAGTGCGGATCCCCCCGGAGAGACCCAGTACTTC
.	TRBV5-1	TRBJ2-5	.	CASSLWGRQGLQETQYF	TGCGCCAGCAGCCTCTGGGGCCGGCAGGGCCTCCAAGAGACCCAGTACTTC
.	TRBV7-9	TRBJ2-7	.	CASQGGLEQYF	TGTGCCTCCCAAGGGGGGCTCGAGCAGTACTTC
.	TRBV5-1	TRBJ1-6	.	CASSFADGDSPLHF	TGCGCCAGCAGCTTTGCGGACGGAGATTCACCCCTCCACTTT
.	TRBV3-1	TRBJ1-6	.	CASSQGLLGNSPLHF	TGTGCCAGCAGCCAAGGCCTCCTCGGGAATTCACCCCTCCACTTT
.	TRBV29-1	TRBJ1-1	.	CSVEVKRAFF	TGCAGCGTTGAAGTTAAGAGAGCTTTCTTT
.	TRBV11-2	TRBJ1-6	TRBD1	CASSSGQGNSPLHF	TGTGCCAGCAGCTCGGGACAGGGAAATTCACCCCTCCACTTT
once	TRBV6-5	TRBJ1-1	TRBD1	CASSYSGTGGLRNTEAFF	TGTGCCAGCAGTTACTCAGGGACAGGGGGCCTACGGAACACTGAAGCTTTCTTT
.	TRBV6-2/TRBV6-3	TRBJ1-6	.	CASRAGSYNSPLHF	TGTGCCAGTCGGGCTGGCTCCTATAATTCACCCCTCCACTTT
.	TRBV5-1	TRBJ2-1	.	CASSPDGVGYYNEQFF	TGCGCCAGCAGCCCAGACGGAGTAGGGTACTACAATGAGCAGTTCTTC
.	TRBV5-1	TRBJ1-6	.	CASSNTNSPLHF	TGCGCCAGCAGCAACACGAATTCACCCCTCCACTTT
.	TRBV5-1	TRBJ2-7	TRBD1	CASSSGTGKNEQYF	TGCGCCAGCAGCTCCGGGACAGGGAAGAACGAGCAGTACTTC
.	TRBV19	TRBJ1-5	TRBD1	CASRPDRVRGQPQHF	TGTGCCAGTAGACCGGACAGGGTACGCGGTCAGCCCCAGCATTTT
.	TRBV19	TRBJ2-7	TRBD1	CASRHRGTGTARYEQYF	TGTGCCAGTAGACACAGGGGGACCGGGACAGCTAGATACGAGCAGTACTTC
.	TRBV18	TRBJ2-7	TRBD1	CASSPLRGQGKEQYF	TGTGCCAGCTCACCTTTGAGGGGACAGGGTAAAGAGCAGTACTTC
once	TRBV3-1	TRBJ2-3	.	CASSQTHTQYF	TGTGCCAGCAGCCAAACCCATACGCAGTATTTT